These 14 T cell receptor beta chains share one sample of origin, sequenced in a study of blood T cell repertoires in COVID-19. Profiling relied on immunoSEQ multiplex PCR, and the TCRdb table lists in-frame clones only, not all of them. The data hold about 280,000 clones, with around 80% observed a single time. The sample comprised PBMCs or T cells enriched from blood (not recorded which). The receptors were gathered from a man between 35 and 55 years old who had been exposed to COVID-19.

Here the CDR3 DNA reads TGTGCCAGTAGTACATCTGGGGGACTAGGGATTGGACTAGCCAAAAACATTCAGTACTTC. Translating it yields CASSTSGGLGIGLAKNIQYF. The V and J genes are TRBV19 and TRBJ2-4; 8 bases are shared with TRBD2. Germline V gene lookup returns CDR1 LNHDA and CDR2 SQIVND (reference sequence). The trim removed 4 bases at V and 0 bases at J, leaving 17 bases unmatched. The CDR3 consists of 20 residues.

This chain links TRBV10-3 with TRBJ2-1; D is ambiguous. The CDR3 is 13 residues long. Germline CDR1 reads ENHRY; CDR2 reads SYGVKD. Trimming pared 6 bases from V and 5 bases from J, leaving 11 bases between. CDR3 sequence (DNA): TGTGCCATCAGCGCCGATGAGGACAATGAGCAGTTCTTC. This gives the protein CAISADEDNEQFF.

The chain is built from TRBV19 and TRBJ2-1, with D maybe TRBD1 (6 bases). Trimming stripped 4 bases from V and 10 bases from J, with 14 bases between. The CDR3 has 13 amino acids. Germline lookup yields CDR1 LNHDA and CDR2 SQIVND (reference sequence). CDR3 in DNA: TGTGCCAGTAGTACCGAGGGACACCGAGAGCAGTTCTTC. Amino acid sequence: CASSTEGHREQFF.

The V and J genes are TRBV19 and TRBJ2-1; 12 bases align to TRBD2. J was trimmed by 4 bases and V by 4 bases; bases with no gene match: 2. CDR3 length: 15 amino acids. Germline V lookup: CDR1 LNHDA, CDR2 SQIVND (reference sequence). CDR3 sequence: CASSTGTSGYNEQFF. For the CDR3, the DNA is TGTGCCAGTAGTACCGGGACTAGCGGGTACAATGAGCAGTTCTTC.

This chain connects TRBV28 to TRBJ2-3, with D perhaps matching TRBD2 (5 bases). The V and J ends lost 6 bases and 2 bases respectively, with 9 bases between them. Germline V gives CDR1 MDHEN, CDR2 SYDVKM. There are 13 residues in the CDR3. The CDR3 DNA sequence: TGTGCCAGCAGGGCGGGCCCCACAGATACGCAGTATTTT. Its translation: CASRAGPTDTQYF.

This chain connects TRBV9 to TRBJ2-1, with 10 bases fitting TRBD2. Germline CDR1 and CDR2: SGDLS and YYNGEE. This CDR3 has 15 residues. V shed 4 bases and J 8 bases; nucleotides not matched to a gene: 9. The DNA of the CDR3 is TGTGCCAGCAGCTCCTCTAGCGGGAGATTAGATGAGCAGTTCTTC. Its translation is CASSSSSGRLDEQFF.

The chain carries TRBV7-2 and TRBJ2-1, with 7 bases that match TRBD2. The J segment lost 3 bases and the V segment lost 0 bases, leaving 8 bases of the junction unmatched. CDR1 is SGHTA, CDR2 FQGNSA, per germline. The CDR3 runs 17 residues. The chain's CDR3 is CASSLAATGLLYNEQFF. The CDR3 region has the DNA TGTGCCAGCAGCTTAGCCGCCACGGGACTACTCTACAATGAGCAGTTCTTC.

This sequence joins TRBV27 and TRBJ2-7, with a tentative D call TRBD1 (5 bases). CDR3 length equals 13 residues. Germline CDR1 MNHEY, CDR2 SMNVEV (reference sequence). V was pared by 4 bases and J by 2 bases, with 9 bases between. This chain's CDR3 is CASSSTGTYEQYF. Written as DNA, the CDR3 is TGTGCCAGCAGTTCCACAGGTACCTACGAGCAGTACTTC.

This clone was counted a single time. The chain couples TRBV10-2 to TRBJ2-2, with TRBD2 matching over 7 bases. Germline loops: CDR1 WSHSY, CDR2 SAAADI. V dropped 6 bases and J dropped 7; count of bases not matched to a gene: 8. The CDR3 contains 14 residues. The CDR3 nucleotides are TGCGCCAGCAGACGGCGGGAGCGGGGCGGGGAGCTGTTTTTT. It encodes CASRRRERGGELFF.

This sequence joins TRBV18 and TRBJ1-5; D is possibly TRBD1 (6 bases). The CDR3 totals 16 residues. Germline lookup yields CDR1 KGHSH and CDR2 LQKENI. The V end lost 4 bases, the J end lost 2 bases, and 15 bases lay between the germline ends. DNA of the CDR3: TGTGCCAGCTCACTACAGGGTTGGGGAGGCAATCAGCCCCAGCATTTT. This gives the protein CASSLQGWGGNQPQHF.

The sample holds one count of this clone. The CDR3 bases are TGCGCCAGCAGCCAACCTCCCGGGACTAGCGGGTCCAATGAGCAGTTCTTC. Protein: CASSQPPGTSGSNEQFF. The J gene is TRBJ2-1, the V gene TRBV4-1; 12 nucleotides agree with TRBD2. V trimming: 2 bases; J trimming: 6 bases; junction bases outside the gene matches: 8. The germline V gene encodes CDR1 MGHRA and CDR2 YSYEKL. The CDR3 contains 17 residues.

This chain joins TRBV7-6 and TRBJ2-5; TRBD2 matches at 7 bases. The CDR3 is 15 residues long. With V trimmed by 5 bases and J by 2 bases, 8 bases remained unmatched. Per germline, CDR1 SGHVS and CDR2 FNYEAQ. CDR3 DNA sequence: TGTGCCAGCAGCCCTACTCTAGCGGCTCAAGAGACCCAGTACTTC. This translates into CASSPTLAAQETQYF.

The rearrangement joins TRBV5-1 to TRBJ1-6, with 11 bases matching TRBD1. CDR1 SGHRS and CDR2 YFSETQ come from the germline V gene. After removal of 4 bases from V and 9 bases from J, the junction contained 6 bases not matched to a gene. The CDR3 has 15 amino acids. The CDR3 loop is CASSPRTGGGSPLHF. CDR3 nucleotides: TGCGCCAGCAGCCCCAGGACAGGGGGCGGTTCACCCCTCCACTTT.

The chain employs TRBV6-5 and TRBJ1-1, with a possible D match to TRBD1 (5 bases). The CDR3 has 13 residues. CDR1 and CDR2 (germline): MNHEY, SVGAGI. Trimming removed 7 bases at V and 1 base at J, with 10 bases between. The CDR3 loop reads CASIVTANTEAFF. For the CDR3, the DNA is TGTGCCAGCATCGTGACAGCGAACACTGAAGCTTTCTTT.